The rows below give T cell receptor beta chains drawn from one sample of a study of T cell responses to AZD1222 COVID-19 vaccine. Data came from immunoSEQ multiplex PCR; TCRdb stores just in-frame clones and leaves some out. Among 89,000 or so clones listed, 80% to 95% were seen once. Material: peripheral blood, obtained 28 days after the second AZD1222 dose. The receptor set was obtained from an adult who received the AZD1222 COVID-19 vaccine. The CDR3 runs from the conserved cysteine through the conserved F or W.

V gene	CDR3 length	CDR3 protein
TRBV9	15	CASSVRQVSAGELFF
TRBV12-5	11	CASGFHTEAFF
TRBV19	17	CASIQIGGRSGANVLTF
TRBV30	15	CASLPGQFMNTEAFF
TRBV29-1	14	CSARTGYGAGELFF
TRBV6-6	14	CASRPGQTNQPQHF
TRBV7-9	17	CASSWGLAGFSTDTQYF
TRBV6-5	15	CASSYSGGDQETQYF
TRBV19	15	CASSIRRTSGNEQYF
TRBV6-4	13	CASSDGPDRTQYF
TRBV2	16	CASSEGLAGAHNEQFF
TRBV7-2	14	CASAVNAGSNEQFF
TRBV28	17	CASSFRGQGGFYAEAFF
TRBV19	18	CASSPRDVGQGPSYEQYF
TRBV18	15	CASSRTDRGIHEQYF
TRBV2	12	CASSEGTRPQHF
TRBV24-1	16	CATSDSTSDRDYGYTF
TRBV5-1	16	CASSPAPAGGNQPQHF
TRBV6-5	15	CASSLLGGRTHEQYF
TRBV28	15	CASSFTGTANQPQHF
TRBV4-2	16	CASSPSDRANTGELFF
TRBV12-5	13	CASGTGPYNEQFF
TRBV5-1	15	CASTPPGTGFNEQYF
TRBV14	15	CASSQGPAGGYEQYF
TRBV6-5	14	CASSYGGLQETQYF
TRBV6-5	15	CASSYSGQGNNEQFF
TRBV20-1	11	CSARDRGEQYF
TRBV11-2	13	CASSLSRTETQYF
TRBV19	13	CAGSIGRGQPQHF
TRBV5-1	14	CASSSGQGGTEAFF
TRBV2	17	CASIRTSGSLRTDTQYF
TRBV6-2/TRBV6-3	14	CASSYSRGHTEAFF
TRBV7-3	17	CASSLRAAGGAYNEQFF
TRBV5-4	12	CASSRQEPEQFF
TRBV10-2	14	CASRKGGAVYEQYF
TRBV6-5	14	CASRGEGSTYEQYF
TRBV19	13	CASSTRQAGEQYF
TRBV27	15	CASGQGGGAYSPLHF
TRBV5-1	17	CASSPASTVASGNTIYF
TRBV11-2	14	CASSLSLGNTEAFF
TRBV7-9	12	CASSFEGSPLHF
TRBV27	14	CASRPDHPQETQYF
TRBV28	16	CASSLGGAVSKNIQYF
TRBV6-1	13	CASTLDPSYEQYF
TRBV13	15	CASSLLAGSYNEQFF
TRBV27	15	CASSLLDSPWETQYF
TRBV14	14	CASSPRGGWNEQFF
TRBV4-3	15	CASSQDAASTDTQYF
TRBV30	12	CAWSLDTPEAFF
TRBV28	17	CASSLTAVGLSSLEAFF
TRBV7-9	14	CASIRLGSGYGYTF
TRBV7-3	13	CASSVGLQETQYF
TRBV28	13	CASSGQGLYGYTF
TRBV7-9	11	CASSFFQEQFF
TRBV9	15	CASSVGLAITDTQYF
TRBV19	15	CASSIGSGAGTEAFF
TRBV15	17	CATSRDRRTSGSDEQFF
TRBV2	16	CASSERSGPNTGELFF
TRBV11-1	14	CASTSLLAAGELFF